The entry below gives a single TCR beta chain sequence along with its context. No antigen is known for it. This CDR3 comprises 16 residues. Germline CDR1 SGHRS, CDR2 YFSETQ. With 2 bases removed from V and 4 bases from J, the gap between germline ends came to 18 bases. This sample's time point: neoterminal ileum biopsy at postoperative endoscopy, about 6 months after surgery. Clones were sequenced by immunoSEQ multiplex PCR, and TCRdb holds only the in-frame ones, with some missing. The sample lists about 13,000 clones; more than 60% were seen once. This sample is part of a study of T cell repertoires in ileal Crohn's disease. Study-level results: Every patient over 26.8% clonality showed endoscopic recurrence.

The V gene is TRBV5-1, the J gene TRBJ1-1, with D possibly TRBD1 on 6 matching bases. The sample was ileal tissue. This sequence originates from an adult with Crohn's disease. Here the CDR3 reads CASSFMGVQGGTEAFF. CDR3 sequence (DNA): TGCGCCAGCAGCTTCATGGGGGTACAGGGTGGCACTGAAGCTTTCTTT. Combining the CDR3 with reference TRBV5-1 and TRBJ1-1 gives the whole variable domain KAGVTQTPRYLIKTRGQQVTLSCSPISGHRSVSWYQQTPGQGLQFLFEYFSETQRNKGNFPGRFSGRQFSNSRSEMNVSTLELGDSALYLCASSFMGVQGGTEAFFGQGTRLTVV.